This passage covers 11 T cell receptor beta chains from one sample sequenced in a study of blood T cell repertoires in COVID-19. Here immunoSEQ multiplex PCR was the method, and the copy in TCRdb shows in-frame clones only, minus some. The table includes some 150,000 clones, roughly 86% detected once. Specimen: peripheral blood. The receptor set was obtained from a woman of 80 years or more in a cohort sampled during active or convalescent COVID-19.

The J gene is TRBJ1-2, the V gene TRBV27; tentative D call: TRBD1 (6 bases). Germline-derived CDR1 and CDR2 are MNHEY and SMNVEV (reference sequence). The length of the CDR3 is 14 residues. Between the trimmed V and J ends, which lost 6 bases and 5 bases, there was a span of 16 bases. The CDR3: CASRNLDSLYGYTF. CDR3 bases: TGTGCCAGCAGGAACTTGGACAGTCTATATGGCTACACCTTC.

V and J are TRBV19 and TRBJ2-3; 7 nucleotides agree with TRBD2. With V trimmed by 4 bases and J by 4 bases, 14 bases remained unmatched. The germline gives CDR1 LNHDA, CDR2 SQIVND (reference sequence). The CDR3 loop spans 17 amino acids. The CDR3 DNA is TGTGCCAGTAGTACAGACCTAGCGGTGTCATTCTCAGATACGCAGTATTTT. Protein sequence: CASSTDLAVSFSDTQYF.

J is TRBJ2-3 and V is TRBV7-9, with TRBD1 matching over 8 bases. The CDR3 totals 15 residues. CDR1 and CDR2 (germline): SEHNR, FQNEAQ (reference sequence). V shed 5 bases, J shed 8 bases, and the junction held 12 bases outside the gene matches. DNA for the CDR3: TGTGCCAGCAGCGATCTGACAGGGGCCCTGGGTACGCAGTATTTT. Translating gives CASSDLTGALGTQYF.

The chain couples TRBV5-4 to TRBJ2-7; TRBD1 is a possible D gene (7 bases). The germline gives CDR1 SGHNT, CDR2 YYREEE (reference sequence). CDR3 size: 16 residues. The ends were cut back, 0 bases at V and 9 bases at J, with 22 bases in the middle. The CDR3 DNA follows: TGTGCCAGCAGCTTGGCCGGGGGACAGCCCTCCTATGGGCAGTACTTC. Translation gives CASSLAGGQPSYGQYF.

The rearrangement links TRBV4-3 to TRBJ1-5; possibly TRBD1 for D (5 bases). The germline V and J ends were trimmed by 2 bases and 7 bases, with 12 bases remaining between them. The CDR3 totals 14 residues. Germline CDR1 is LGHNA and CDR2 is YSLEER. DNA of the CDR3: TGCGCCAGCAGCCAAAACGCGGGGGTACAGCCCCAGCATTTT. Amino acid sequence: CASSQNAGVQPQHF.

The chain has TRBV24-1 and TRBJ2-5, with TRBD1 matching over 8 bases. CDR1 KGHDR and CDR2 SFDVKD come from the germline V gene. V dropped 0 bases and J dropped 7; count of bases not matched to a gene: 6. The CDR3 extends over 15 amino acids. The CDR3 DNA follows: TGTGCCACCAGTGATTTGGGCAGGGGGCAAAGGACCCAGTACTTC. Its translation: CATSDLGRGQRTQYF.

The genes are TRBV6-1 and TRBJ2-2; the D is unclear. The CDR3 consists of 16 residues. In germline, CDR1 is MNHNS, CDR2 SASEGT. Trimming took off 1 base at V and 3 bases at J, with 12 bases between the two ends. The CDR3 sequence is CASSEESGRYTGELFF. CDR3 in DNA: TGTGCCAGCAGTGAAGAGAGTGGTCGGTACACCGGGGAGCTGTTTTTT.

The rearrangement uses TRBV7-2 and TRBJ1-2; the D gene is possibly TRBD1 (5 bases). Per the germline V gene, CDR1 is SGHTA and CDR2 is FQGNSA. The CDR3 runs 14 residues. Deletions cut 1 base from V and 7 bases from J, with 13 bases between. The CDR3 bases are TGTGCCAGCAGCTTAGTAGGAGGGGACCTTGGCTACACCTTC. This encodes CASSLVGGDLGYTF.

This clone appeared a few times. Other DNA sequences in this sample translate to the same CDR3. The V gene is TRBV24-1, the J gene TRBJ1-5; D remains ambiguous. Germline V gene sequence: CDR1 KGHDR, CDR2 SFDVKD. V gave up 4 bases and J gave up 0 bases, with 6 bases separating them. This CDR3 has 14 amino acids. The CDR3 reads CATSEGSSNQPQHF. In nucleotides, the CDR3 is TGTGCCACCAGTGAAGGGAGTAGCAATCAGCCCCAGCATTTT.

This clone has only one observation. The chain is built from TRBV25-1 and TRBJ1-6; 10 nucleotides match TRBD1. This CDR3 has 16 amino acids. Germline V CDR1 and CDR2: MGHDK, SYGVNS. J lost 10 bases, V lost 3 bases, and 9 bases had no gene match. CDR3 loop: CASSDPSTGGRSPLHF. CDR3 in DNA: TGTGCCAGCAGTGACCCTTCGACAGGGGGCCGATCACCCCTCCACTTT.

This rearrangement joins TRBV11-3 to TRBJ2-1; TRBD2 matches at 15 bases. Germline V gives CDR1 SGHNT, CDR2 YENEEA. The CDR3 totals 20 residues. The trim removed 1 base at V and 2 bases at J, leaving 9 bases unmatched. The CDR3 protein is CASSLGLGLAGGKTYNEQFF. The CDR3 DNA is TGTGCCAGCAGCTTAGGTCTGGGACTAGCGGGGGGAAAAACCTACAATGAGCAGTTCTTC. Complete variable domain (other parts from reference TRBV11-3 and TRBJ2-1): EAGVVQSPRYKIIEKKQPVAFWCNPISGHNTLYWYLQNLGQGPELLIRYENEEAVDDSQLPKDRFSAERLKGVDSTLKIQPAELGDSAVYLCASSLGLGLAGGKTYNEQFFGPGTRLTVL.